Here is one TCR beta chain with its context. Its specificity is unknown. The V gene's germline CDR1 is LGHNA and CDR2 YSLEER. Trimming took 0 bases from V and 0 from J, leaving 6 bases between them. The CDR3 loop spans 15 amino acids. Sequencing was performed with immunoSEQ multiplex PCR; in TCRdb, only in-frame clones are kept and a portion is missing. The data show around 180,000 clones, 85% to 95% seen once. The sample originates from a study of T cell responses to AZD1222 COVID-19 vaccine. Broader study findings: Unmutated regions of variants are reportedly targeted by nearly half of spike-specific TCRs. Spike regions recognized by vaccine-associated CD4 TCRs spanned the protein, led by 160-218 and 743-854. Elevations in Spike-specific TCR breadth and depth followed administration of two AZD1222 doses.

The sequence came from an adult in good health. The gene calls are TRBV4-3 and TRBJ1-5, with D possibly TRBD1 on 5 matching bases. The source material was peripheral blood, sampled on day 0 of AZD1222 vaccination. CDR3 sequence reads: CASSQDRGSNQPQHF. CDR3 sequence (DNA): TGCGCCAGCAGCCAAGATAGGGGTAGCAATCAGCCCCAGCATTTT.